The 23 T cell receptor beta chains below come from one sample, sequenced in a study of blood T cell repertoires in COVID-19. Measured with immunoSEQ multiplex PCR; TCRdb has only the in-frame clones, and not every one. The sample holds some 120,000 clones; 90% are singletons and the top ten take 4% to 5%. The material sequenced was peripheral blood. The source is a man in his sixties with COVID-19, enrolled during active disease.

This clone has just one count. At the DNA level, this CDR3 is encoded by other sequences in the same sample as well. This rearrangement joins TRBV12-3 or TRBV12-4 to TRBJ2-2; 7 bases are shared with TRBD2. The V gene end was trimmed by 10 bases and the J gene end by 6 bases; junction bases not matched to a gene: 8. There are 13 residues in the CDR3. CDR3 sequence reads: CATSWGGAGELFF. CDR3 bases: TGTGCCACTTCTTGGGGGGGTGCCGGGGAGCTGTTTTTT.

V usage is TRBV12-3 or TRBV12-4 and J usage is TRBJ2-5; possible D gene TRBD1, 6 bases. CDR3 length: 12 amino acids. Trimming removed 6 bases from V and 6 bases from J, with 11 bases in between. The CDR3 DNA reads TGTGCCAGCAGGAGGACAGCAAAGACCCAGTACTTC. Amino acid sequence: CASRRTAKTQYF.

The V call is TRBV5-4, the J call TRBJ2-1; TRBD2 matches at 11 bases. The CDR3 spans 15 residues. Germline V CDR1 and CDR2: SGHNT, YYREEE (reference sequence). V dropped 4 bases and J dropped 5; count of bases not matched to a gene: 5. The CDR3 DNA is TGTGCCAGCAGCCATAGCGGGAGGGTCGACAATGAGCAGTTCTTC. It is translated as CASSHSGRVDNEQFF.

The chain has TRBV7-8 and TRBJ2-3; TRBD2 is a possible D gene (5 bases). Per the germline V gene, CDR1 is SGHVS and CDR2 is FQNEAQ. The CDR3 length is 18 residues. Trimming stripped 2 bases from V and 1 base from J, with 19 bases between. CDR3 bases: TGTGCCAGCAGCTTAAGAAGCGGACCGGGCCGGGGCACAGATACGCAGTATTTT. Its translation: CASSLRSGPGRGTDTQYF.

This clone has only one observation. The V and J genes are TRBV30 and TRBJ1-1; unclear D gene. The CDR3 has 14 amino acids. Trimming pared 3 bases from V and 1 base from J, leaving 12 bases between. Germline V gives CDR1 GTSNPN, CDR2 SVGIG (reference sequence). CDR3: CAWRGDQPNTEAFF. CDR3 nucleotide sequence: TGTGCCTGGAGGGGAGACCAACCGAACACTGAAGCTTTCTTT. Full variable domain (rest looked up from reference TRBV30 and TRBJ1-1): SQTIHQWPATLVQPVGSPLSLECTVEGTSNPNLYWYRQAAGRGLQLLFYSVGIGQISSEVPQNLSASRPQDRQFILSSKKLLLSDSGFYLCAWRGDQPNTEAFFGQGTRLTVV.

This clone turned up a few times. This chain links TRBV4-1 with TRBJ2-7; D unresolved. Germline CDR1 is MGHRA and CDR2 is YSYEKL. This CDR3 contains 14 residues. Trimming took 3 bases from V and 4 from J, leaving 13 bases between them. Here the CDR3 reads CASSQIYSPYEQYF. In nucleotides, the CDR3 is TGCGCCAGCAGCCAGATTTACAGCCCATACGAGCAGTACTTC.

The chain links TRBV10-3 to TRBJ2-3; TRBD1 matches at 10 bases. CDR3 length: 18 amino acids. CDR1 and CDR2 from the germline V gene are ENHRY and SYGVKD. With V trimmed by 10 bases and J by 2 bases, 18 bases remained unmatched. CDR3 coding DNA: TGTGCCACTAGGACAGGGGGTTTGTCGGGATATTCCACAGATACGCAGTATTTT. Its translation: CATRTGGLSGYSTDTQYF.

This clone is a singleton in its sample. The chain couples TRBV5-1 to TRBJ2-5, with TRBD2 matching over 11 bases. V gave up 4 bases and J gave up 4 bases; unmatched junction bases: 9. CDR1 SGHRS and CDR2 YFSETQ come from the germline V gene. This CDR3 region has 16 residues. The CDR3 is CASSLETSGILETQYF. For the CDR3, the DNA is TGCGCCAGCAGCCTCGAGACTAGCGGGATTTTAGAGACCCAGTACTTC. Supplemented by reference TRBV5-1 and TRBJ2-5, the full variable domain reads KAGVTQTPRYLIKTRGQQVTLSCSPISGHRSVSWYQQTPGQGLQFLFEYFSETQRNKGNFPGRFSGRQFSNSRSEMNVSTLELGDSALYLCASSLETSGILETQYFGPGTRLLVL.

The genes are TRBV7-3 and TRBJ2-1, with 7 positions matching TRBD1. V dropped 4 bases and J dropped 4; count of bases not matched to a gene: 7. The CDR3 covers 15 residues. Germline V lookup: CDR1 SGHTA, CDR2 FQGTGA. CDR3 region: CASSSTGHNYNEQFF. The CDR3 bases are TGTGCCAGCAGCTCGACAGGGCATAATTACAATGAGCAGTTCTTC.

V usage is TRBV12-3 or TRBV12-4 and J usage is TRBJ2-2; no definite D call. The CDR3 has 12 amino acids. The V end lost 3 bases, the J end lost 5 bases, and 4 bases lay between the germline ends. This CDR3 reads CASSFLTGELFF. The CDR3 coding sequence is TGTGCCAGCAGTTTTCTTACCGGGGAGCTGTTTTTT.

This sequence joins TRBV18 and TRBJ2-1; a possible D gene is TRBD2 (6 bases). CDR1 is KGHSH, CDR2 LQKENI, per germline. Trimming stripped 0 bases from V and 4 bases from J, with 16 bases between. The CDR3 spans 17 residues. CDR3 coding DNA: TGTGCCAGCTCACCACCGGGAGGAGGGATAAAATACAATGAGCAGTTCTTC. The encoded protein is CASSPPGGGIKYNEQFF.

The J gene is TRBJ1-1, the V gene TRBV29-1, with D perhaps TRBD1 (5 bases). The CDR3 runs to 13 residues. Between the trimmed V and J ends, which lost 3 bases and 0 bases, there was a span of 8 bases. Per the germline V gene, CDR1 is SQVTM and CDR2 is ANQGSEA. The DNA of the CDR3 is TGCAGCGTTGAGGGGCAGATGAACACTGAAGCTTTCTTT. This gives the protein CSVEGQMNTEAFF. The whole variable domain, filled in from reference TRBV29-1 and TRBJ1-1, reads SAVISQKPSRDICQRGTSLTIQCQVDSQVTMMFWYRQQPGQSLTLIATANQGSEATYESGFVIDKFPISRPNLTFSTLTVSNMSPEDSSIYLCSVEGQMNTEAFFGQGTRLTVV.

This clone was seen only once. The chain links TRBV6-5 to TRBJ2-3; possibly TRBD2 for D (6 bases). From germline, CDR1 is MNHEY and CDR2 SVGAGI. The CDR3 sequence is 14 residues long. V lost 4 bases, J lost 6 bases, and 14 bases lay in between. The CDR3 sequence: CASSSLRRVDTQYF. DNA of the CDR3: TGTGCCAGCAGTTCCTTGAGGAGGGTGGATACGCAGTATTTT.

The CDR3, as DNA: TGTGCCACACAGGGGGCTGACACTGAAGCTTTCTTT. Protein product: CATQGADTEAFF. The genes are TRBV6-5 and TRBJ1-1; 9 bases match TRBD1. This CDR3 contains 12 residues. Per the germline V gene, CDR1 is MNHEY and CDR2 is SVGAGI. With 10 bases clipped from V and 3 bases from J, the junction kept 3 bases outside the gene matches.

The V gene is TRBV4-3, the J gene TRBJ2-1, with 7 nucleotides matching TRBD1. The trim removed 0 bases at V and 10 bases at J, leaving 12 bases unmatched. The CDR3 runs 16 residues. Germline loops: CDR1 LGHNA, CDR2 YSLEER. CDR3 nucleotides: TGCGCCAGCAGCCAAGAGAGTATCGGAATCAGGGGGGAGCAGTTCTTC. The encoded protein is CASSQESIGIRGEQFF.

J is TRBJ2-1 and V is TRBV6-1; the match to TRBD2 covers 9 bases. The V gene end was trimmed by 4 bases and the J gene end by 0 bases; junction bases not matched to a gene: 4. Germline V gene lookup returns CDR1 MNHNS and CDR2 SASEGT. CDR3 length: 16 amino acids. As DNA, the CDR3 is TGTGCCAGCAGTGCGCTTAGCGGGGGCTCCTACAATGAGCAGTTCTTC. This encodes CASSALSGGSYNEQFF.

This rearrangement joins TRBV11-3 to TRBJ1-2; D gene ambiguous. The V and J ends lost 5 bases and 3 bases respectively, with 13 bases between them. The CDR3 contains 14 residues. Germline values: CDR1 SGHNT, CDR2 YENEEA. CDR3 in DNA: TGTGCCAGCAGCGGAGATCTCCCATACTATGGCTACACCTTC. Protein: CASSGDLPYYGYTF.

The chain has TRBV7-6 and TRBJ1-6; D ambiguous. The germline CDR1 and CDR2 sequences are SGHVS and FNYEAQ. The CDR3 runs 15 residues. V lost 5 bases and J 10 bases, leaving 18 bases between the germline ends. The CDR3 region has the DNA TGTGCCAGCAGCCTGAAAGGGCTCGGGGAATCACCCCTCCACTTT. Its translation: CASSLKGLGESPLHF.

The gene calls are TRBV5-1 and TRBJ2-5, with a possible D match to TRBD1 (5 bases). V lost 2 bases to trimming and J lost 5 bases, with 10 bases between them. CDR1 is SGHRS and CDR2 is YFSETQ in the germline V gene. The CDR3 consists of 13 residues. The CDR3 nucleotides read TGCGCCAGCAGCTTTCCAGGGAAGGAGACCCAGTACTTC. It is translated as CASSFPGKETQYF.

The chain has TRBV2 and TRBJ2-7; D might be TRBD2 (6 bases). Trimming removed 10 bases at V and 2 bases at J, with 18 bases between. The V gene's germline CDR1 is SNHLY and CDR2 FYNNEI. The CDR3 has 14 amino acids. CDR3 DNA sequence: TGTGCCACCCACGGTGGGGAGGCAGCCTACGAGCAGTACTTC. Its protein product is CATHGGEAAYEQYF.

The chain couples TRBV4-3 to TRBJ1-2; perhaps TRBD1 as D (6 bases). CDR1 and CDR2 (germline): LGHNA, YSLEER. The CDR3 spans 14 residues. Trimming left V 3 bases short and J 4 bases short, with 12 bases between. This CDR3 is CASSHRQVTYGYTF. The DNA of the CDR3 is TGCGCCAGCAGCCACCGACAGGTCACCTATGGCTACACCTTC.

Ten or more counts support this clone. The chain carries TRBV5-4 and TRBJ2-3, with D tentatively TRBD2 (8 bases). CDR3 length: 15 amino acids. The V gene's germline CDR1 is SGHNT and CDR2 YYREEE (reference sequence). Trimming took off 4 bases at V and 6 bases at J, with 18 bases between the two ends. The CDR3 DNA follows: TGTGCCAGCAGCGCCGGACTAGCAGGGGGGGATACGCAGTATTTT. This codes for CASSAGLAGGDTQYF.

This clone was recorded only once. The chain has TRBV7-3 and TRBJ2-7; TRBD1 is a possible D gene (6 bases). Germline V gene lookup returns CDR1 SGHTA and CDR2 FQGTGA. The CDR3 is 15 amino acids. V was clipped by 0 bases and J by 1 base, with 10 bases between them. As DNA, the CDR3 is TGTGCCAGCAGCTTAACGGGCGGACAGTCCTACGAGCAGTACTTC. This sequence encodes CASSLTGGQSYEQYF.